These T cell receptor beta chains were read from a single sample in a study of shared clonotypes between healthy human individuals. Sequencing used immunoSEQ multiplex PCR; TCRdb keeps in-frame clones, though not all of them. There are around 2.5 million clones in the sample; approximately 93% occur only once, and about 0.39% lies in the top ten. The sample comprised naive CD4+ T cells from PBMCs. The receptors were sampled from a man aged 18 to 30 in good health. Some clones in this sample may be carry-over from other donors' samples. CDR3s include the opening cysteine and the closing phenylalanine or tryptophan. The D gene is left open where the match is weak. Size values are once, few and many counts, or a class for expanded clones, and some rows have none.

.	TRBV18	.	TRBJ2-5	CASSPIWQETQYF	TGTGCCAGCTCACCTATTTGGCAAGAGACCCAGTACTTC
TRBD1	TRBV2	.	TRBJ1-5	CASSRQGDGQPQHF	TGTGCCAGCAGCCGACAGGGGGATGGCCAGCCCCAGCATTTT
.	TRBV15	.	TRBJ1-4	CATSRAPNEKLFF	TGTGCCACCAGCAGAGCCCCGAATGAAAAACTGTTTTTT
TRBD2	TRBV5-1	.	TRBJ2-1	CASSPLAGGPNEQFF	TGCGCCAGCAGCCCATTAGCGGGAGGGCCGAATGAGCAGTTCTTC
TRBD1	TRBV5-1	.	TRBJ2-2	CASSPDRVNTGELFF	TGCGCCAGCAGCCCTGACAGGGTGAACACCGGGGAGCTGTTTTTT
TRBD1	TRBV4-1	.	TRBJ1-5	CASSPGGGHQPQHF	TGCGCCAGCAGCCCCGGAGGGGGCCATCAGCCCCAGCATTTT
.	TRBV2	.	TRBJ2-5	CASSEGTETQYF	TGTGCCAGCAGTGAGGGCACAGAGACCCAGTACTTC
.	TRBV11-2	.	TRBJ2-7	CASSLEAGYEQYF	TGTGCCAGCAGCTTAGAGGCCGGCTACGAGCAGTACTTC
.	TRBV21-1	.	TRBJ1-1	CASNKNREADTEAFF	TGTGCCAGCAATAAGAATAGGGAGGCGGACACTGAAGCTTTCTTT
TRBD2	TRBV28	.	TRBJ2-1	CASRRTSGRSEQFF	TGTGCCAGCAGGAGGACTAGCGGGAGAAGTGAGCAGTTCTTC
.	TRBV29-1	.	TRBJ1-2	CSVDNLYGYTF	TGCAGCGTTGACAACCTCTATGGCTACACCTTC
TRBD1	TRBV5-1	.	TRBJ2-6	CASSGTGAPGANVLTF	TGCGCCAGCTCCGGGACAGGGGCCCCTGGGGCCAACGTCCTGACTTTC
TRBD1	TRBV7-8	.	TRBJ2-1	CASSSHDRGRLNEQFF	TGTGCCAGCAGCTCTCACGACAGGGGGCGTCTCAATGAGCAGTTCTTC
.	TRBV4-2	once	TRBJ2-2	CASSQLGRDTGELFF	TGTGCCAGCAGCCAACTCGGACGAGACACCGGGGAGCTGTTTTTT
.	TRBV10-3	.	TRBJ2-7	CAISEPGRESYEQYF	TGTGCCATCAGTGAGCCGGGGCGGGAATCCTACGAGCAGTACTTC
.	TRBV28	once	TRBJ1-2	CASSLSSGFSSNYGYTF	TGTGCCAGCAGTTTATCGTCGGGGTTCAGCTCCAACTATGGCTACACCTTC
.	TRBV4-2	.	TRBJ1-2	CASSQDGGSYTF	TGTGCCAGCAGCCAAGATGGGGGTAGCTACACCTTC
TRBD1	TRBV6-1	.	TRBJ1-5	CASRQGAAQPQHF	TGTGCCAGCAGGCAGGGGGCGGCGCAGCCCCAGCATTTT
TRBD1	TRBV9	.	TRBJ1-2	CASSPTGAPVYGYTF	TGTGCCAGCAGTCCAACAGGGGCCCCAGTCTATGGCTACACCTTC
TRBD1	TRBV27	.	TRBJ1-4	CASRRDRANEKLFF	TGTGCCAGCAGACGGGACAGGGCTAATGAAAAACTGTTTTTT
.	TRBV5-4	.	TRBJ2-1	CASSTFLAASSYNEQFF	TGTGCCAGCAGCACATTTTTAGCGGCTAGCTCCTACAATGAGCAGTTCTTC
.	TRBV28	.	TRBJ1-2	CASNRDGGYGYTF	TGTGCCAGCAATAGGGACGGAGGCTATGGCTACACCTTC
TRBD1	TRBV19	.	TRBJ1-2	CASGTGQGRHGYTF	TGTGCCAGCGGCACCGGACAGGGGAGGCATGGCTACACCTTC
TRBD1	TRBV9	.	TRBJ1-2	CASSPGTGNYGYTF	TGTGCCAGCAGCCCTGGGACAGGGAACTATGGCTACACCTTC
.	TRBV11-2	once	TRBJ2-7	CASSLVRSSYEQYF	TGTGCCAGCAGCTTGGTCCGGTCTTCCTACGAGCAGTACTTC
.	TRBV20-1	.	TRBJ2-7	CSARAFREQYF	TGCAGTGCTAGGGCCTTTAGGGAGCAGTACTTC
.	TRBV18	.	TRBJ1-3	CASSPKGDTIYF	TGTGCCAGCTCACCAAAGGGGGACACCATATATTTT
TRBD2	TRBV7-3	.	TRBJ2-3	CASSYLAGTDTQYF	TGTGCCAGCAGCTACCTAGCGGGCACAGATACGCAGTATTTT
.	TRBV7-2	once	TRBJ2-3	CASSRITDTQYF	TGTGCCAGCAGCCGGATCACAGATACGCAGTATTTT
.	TRBV5-1	.	TRBJ2-1	CASSLSDDGVEQFF	TGCGCCAGCAGCTTGAGCGACGATGGGGTTGAGCAGTTCTTC
TRBD1	TRBV7-9	.	TRBJ1-1	CASSLVQGATEAFF	TGTGCCAGCAGCTTAGTACAGGGGGCCACTGAAGCTTTCTTT
TRBD2	TRBV4-1	once	TRBJ2-1	CASSPGLARSSYNEQFF	TGCGCCAGCAGCCCGGGACTAGCGCGGAGCTCCTACAATGAGCAGTTCTTC
TRBD1	TRBV5-6	.	TRBJ2-7	CASRDRDHEQYF	TGTGCCAGCCGGGACAGGGACCACGAGCAGTACTTC
TRBD1	TRBV6-6	.	TRBJ2-7	CASSTRTGGTGQYF	TGTGCCAGCAGTACTCGGACAGGGGGGACGGGGCAGTACTTC
TRBD2	TRBV7-6	.	TRBJ2-3	CASSLGLAGAADTQYF	TGTGCCAGCAGCTTAGGACTAGCGGGAGCGGCAGATACGCAGTATTTT
.	TRBV6-5	.	TRBJ2-2	CASRNSVLTGELFF	TGTGCCAGCAGAAATAGCGTTCTCACCGGGGAGCTGTTTTTT
TRBD1	TRBV2	.	TRBJ2-5	CASSAGQSSYQETQYF	TGTGCCAGCAGTGCGGGACAGTCTTCGTACCAAGAGACCCAGTACTTC
.	TRBV28	.	TRBJ2-3	CASSLSSGGQYF	TGTGCCAGCAGTTTATCTTCGGGCGGGCAGTATTTT
.	TRBV7-2	.	TRBJ2-7	CASSLSSSYEQYF	TGTGCCAGCAGCTTATCCTCTTCCTACGAGCAGTACTTC
.	TRBV5-1	.	TRBJ2-2	CASSALVLSNTGELFF	TGCGCCAGCAGCGCGTTAGTCCTGTCGAACACCGGGGAGCTGTTTTTT
.	TRBV6-6	.	TRBJ1-6	CASSSQLVNSPLHF	TGTGCCAGCAGCTCGCAGCTGGTTAATTCACCCCTCCACTTT
.	TRBV10-3	once	TRBJ2-1	CAIRALAYNEQFF	TGTGCCATCAGGGCCCTAGCGTACAATGAGCAGTTCTTC
.	TRBV30	.	TRBJ2-5	CAWSPGPYDQETQYF	TGTGCCTGGAGTCCGGGCCCATACGATCAAGAGACCCAGTACTTC
TRBD1	TRBV19	.	TRBJ2-7	CASSLQGTGIYEQYF	TGTGCCAGTAGTTTACAGGGGACAGGGATCTACGAGCAGTACTTC
.	TRBV9	.	TRBJ1-2	CASSVGNDRYGYTF	TGTGCCAGCAGCGTAGGGAACGACCGCTATGGCTACACCTTC
TRBD2	TRBV18	.	TRBJ2-1	CASSPREGGNNEQFF	TGTGCCAGCTCACCACGGGAGGGAGGGAACAATGAGCAGTTCTTC
.	TRBV28	.	TRBJ1-3	CASSLFAPGGVASGNTIYF	TGTGCCAGCAGTTTATTCGCTCCCGGGGGGGTAGCCTCTGGAAACACCATATATTTT
TRBD1	TRBV5-1	.	TRBJ2-7	CASSPDPGQGNSEQYF	TGCGCCAGCAGCCCTGACCCGGGACAGGGTAACTCCGAGCAGTACTTC
TRBD2	TRBV18	.	TRBJ2-7	CASSPRQREANYEQYF	TGTGCCAGCTCACCCCGACAGCGGGAGGCTAACTACGAGCAGTACTTC
.	TRBV5-6	.	TRBJ2-6	CASSLALQGGANVLTF	TGTGCCAGCAGTTTGGCCCTCCAGGGAGGGGCCAACGTCCTGACTTTC
.	TRBV14	.	TRBJ2-6	CASSQGAAGANVLTF	TGTGCCAGCAGCCAAGGGGCTGCTGGGGCCAACGTCCTGACTTTC
.	TRBV5-5	once	TRBJ2-5	CASSLGSTGRETQYF	TGTGCCAGCAGCTTGGGTTCGACAGGGAGGGAGACCCAGTACTTC
.	TRBV4-2	once	TRBJ1-3	CASSQNRQTSSGNTIYF	TGTGCCAGCAGCCAGAATCGACAGACGAGCTCTGGAAACACCATATATTTT
TRBD2	TRBV30	.	TRBJ2-1	CAWSGREFYNEQFF	TGTGCCTGGAGTGGGCGGGAGTTCTACAATGAGCAGTTCTTC
TRBD2	TRBV6-1	.	TRBJ2-1	CASSERTSGTPSYNEQFF	TGTGCCAGCAGTGAACGGACTAGCGGGACTCCGTCCTACAATGAGCAGTTCTTC
.	TRBV5-1	.	TRBJ2-7	CASSTATSSDEQYF	TGCGCCAGCAGCACCGCGACTAGTTCCGACGAGCAGTACTTC
.	TRBV9	.	TRBJ2-4	CASSGRGSIQNIQYF	TGTGCCAGCAGCGGGCGGGGCTCCATTCAAAACATTCAGTACTTC
.	TRBV5-1	.	TRBJ1-2	CASSLGLLGGYTF	TGCGCCAGCAGCTTGGGGCTGCTTGGGGGCTACACCTTC
.	TRBV29-1	once	TRBJ2-6	CSVDSGRISGANVLTF	TGCAGCGTTGATAGCGGCAGAATCTCTGGGGCCAACGTCCTGACTTTC